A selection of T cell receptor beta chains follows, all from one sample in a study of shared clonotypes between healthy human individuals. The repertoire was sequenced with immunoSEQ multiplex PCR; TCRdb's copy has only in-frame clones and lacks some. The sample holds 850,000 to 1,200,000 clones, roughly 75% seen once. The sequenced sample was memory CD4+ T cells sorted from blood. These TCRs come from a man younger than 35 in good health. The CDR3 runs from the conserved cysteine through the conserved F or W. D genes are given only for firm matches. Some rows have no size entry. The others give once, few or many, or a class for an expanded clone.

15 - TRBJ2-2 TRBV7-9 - TGTGCCAGCAGCTTAGGGGACACCCTAACCGGGGAGCTGTTTTTT CASSLGDTLTGELFF
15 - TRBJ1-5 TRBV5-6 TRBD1 TGTGCCAGCAGCTTGGGTGACAGGGAAAATCAGCCCCAGCATTTT CASSLGDRENQPQHF
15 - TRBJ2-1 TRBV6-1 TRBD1 TGTGCCAGCAGTGCCCAGCGGACAGGGGGGAATGAGCAGTTCTTC CASSAQRTGGNEQFF
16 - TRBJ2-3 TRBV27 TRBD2 TGTGCCAGCAGATCGACTAGCGGGCTAGGGGCAGATACGCAGTATTTT CASRSTSGLGADTQYF
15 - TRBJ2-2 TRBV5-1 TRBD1 TGCGCCAGCAGCCTGACAGGGATCAACACCGGGGAGCTGTTTTTT CASSLTGINTGELFF
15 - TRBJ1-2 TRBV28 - TGTGCCAGCAGTGGGGGTCGGGGAGCTAACTATGGCTACACCTTC CASSGGRGANYGYTF
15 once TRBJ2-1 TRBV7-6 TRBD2 TGTGCCAGCAGCTTAGGCGGGAGGGCCGGCGATGAGCAGTTCTTC CASSLGGRAGDEQFF
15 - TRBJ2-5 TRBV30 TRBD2 TGTGCCTTCAAAGGGGGACTAGGACTGTTTGAGACCCAGTACTTC CAFKGGLGLFETQYF
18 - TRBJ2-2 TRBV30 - TGTGCCTGGAGTCGCGTACCGACAAGAACCATCAACACCGGGGAGCTGTTTTTT CAWSRVPTRTINTGELFF
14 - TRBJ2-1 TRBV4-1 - TGCGCCAGCAGCCAAGACAGCGGGCGGAATGAGCAGTTCTTC CASSQDSGRNEQFF
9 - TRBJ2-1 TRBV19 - TGTGCCAGTAGGAGGGAGCAGTTCTTC CASRREQFF
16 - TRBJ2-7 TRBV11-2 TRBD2 TGTGCCAGCAGGGGAGCGGGGGGTCCTATCTCCTACGAGCAGTACTTC CASRGAGGPISYEQYF
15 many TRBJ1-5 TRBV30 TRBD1 TGTGCCTGGGACCGGGACAGGGCAAGTGTGCAGCCCCAGCATTTT CAWDRDRASVQPQHF
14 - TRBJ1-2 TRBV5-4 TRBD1 TGTGCCAGCAGCTGGGACAGGGGGCAGGTTGGCTACACCTTC CASSWDRGQVGYTF
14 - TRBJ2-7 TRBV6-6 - TGTGCCAGCAGTCTTCACTCGGGCCGCTACGAGCAGTACTTC CASSLHSGRYEQYF
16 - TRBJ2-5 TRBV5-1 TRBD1 TGCGCCAGCAGCTTGGCCCGGGGACAGGGGGAAGAGACCCAGTACTTC CASSLARGQGEETQYF
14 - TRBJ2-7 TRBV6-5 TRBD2 TGTGCCAGCAGCACAGCGGGAGTAGACTACGAGCAGTACTTC CASSTAGVDYEQYF
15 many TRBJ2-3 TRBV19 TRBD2 TGTGCCAGTAGTAGATCCGGGACTAACACAGATACGCAGTATTTT CASSRSGTNTDTQYF
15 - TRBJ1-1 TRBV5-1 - TGCGCCAGCAGCGCACAGGTAAAGCCGGGGACTGAAGCTTTCTTT CASSAQVKPGTEAFF
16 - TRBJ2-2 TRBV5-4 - TGTGCCAGCAGCCGCAGGGGAGCCGGGGGGACCGGGGAGCTGTTTTTT CASSRRGAGGTGELFF
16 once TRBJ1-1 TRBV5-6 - TGTGCCAGCAGCCCTAGGGGTGGGAATATGAACACTGAAGCTTTCTTT CASSPRGGNMNTEAFF
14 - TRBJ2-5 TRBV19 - TGTGCCAGTAGTATGCGCGACAAGGCGAGACATAAGTACTTC CASSMRDKARHKYF
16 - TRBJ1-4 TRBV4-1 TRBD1 TGCGCCAGCAGCCAAGGGGGACAGGCTCTGAAGGAAAAACTGTTTTTT CASSQGGQALKEKLFF
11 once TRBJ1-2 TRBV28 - TGTGCCAGCTCAGCGAAATATGGCTACACCTTC CASSAKYGYTF
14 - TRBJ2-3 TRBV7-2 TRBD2 TGTGCCAGCAGCTTAGCGGGGGGGATAGATACGCAGTATTTT CASSLAGGIDTQYF
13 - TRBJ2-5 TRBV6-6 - TGTGCCAGCAGTCCAGGGGGGGGCGAGACCCAGTACTTC CASSPGGGETQYF
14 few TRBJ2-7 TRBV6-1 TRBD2 TGTGCCAGCAGGGTAGCGGGGGCGACCTACGAGCAGTACTTC CASRVAGATYEQYF
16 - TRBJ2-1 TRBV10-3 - TGTGCCATCAGCGGGGGCCAGTACTCCTCCTACAATGAGCAGTTCTTC CAISGGQYSSYNEQFF
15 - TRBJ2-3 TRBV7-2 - TGTGCCAGCAGCTTAGATGGCAGGGACACAGATACGCAGTATTTT CASSLDGRDTDTQYF
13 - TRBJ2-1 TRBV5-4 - TGTGCCAGCAGCTTGGACCATACTTCCCTCCAGTTCTTC CASSLDHTSLQFF
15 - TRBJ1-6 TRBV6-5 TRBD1 TGTGCCAGCAGTTCCCCCGGGACAGCGTATTCACCCCTCCACTTT CASSSPGTAYSPLHF
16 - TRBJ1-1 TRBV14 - TGTGCCAGCAGCCTCCGGGTCACCTTCGGGAGCACTGAAGCTTTCTTT CASSLRVTFGSTEAFF
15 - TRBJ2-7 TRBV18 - TGTGCCAGCTCACCCACCCCTCCTGGAACTACCGAGCAGTACTTC CASSPTPPGTTEQYF
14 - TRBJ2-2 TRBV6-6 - TGTGCGATAGGTTTATTGGTGGCGGCCGGGGAGCTGTTTTTT CAIGLLVAAGELFF
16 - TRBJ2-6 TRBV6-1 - TGTGCCAGCAGTGAGGGAACAGGGACCGGGGCCAACGTCCTGACTTTC CASSEGTGTGANVLTF
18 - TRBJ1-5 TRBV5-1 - TGCGCCAGCAGCTTGAGTCCACTATCAGGGGATAGCAATCAGCCCCAGCATTTT CASSLSPLSGDSNQPQHF
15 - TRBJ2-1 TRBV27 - TGTGCCAGCAGTTCCTGGGACGGCCTAGGGAATGAGCAGTTCTTC CASSSWDGLGNEQFF
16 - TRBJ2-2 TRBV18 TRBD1 TGTGCCAGCTCACCAAGGGACAGGGGGCGTACCGGGGAGCTGTTTTTT CASSPRDRGRTGELFF
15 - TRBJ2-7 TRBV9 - TGTGCCAGCAGCGTAGAGGTGGGCCCCCGATACGAGCAGTACTTC CASSVEVGPRYEQYF
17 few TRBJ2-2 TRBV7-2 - TGTGCCAGCAGCTTAGTGGGTTTGGGGAGGCGCACCGGGGAGCTGTTTTTT CASSLVGLGRRTGELFF
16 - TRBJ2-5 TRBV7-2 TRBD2 TGTGCCAGCAGCTTAGCGGGGACTAGCGGTCAAGAGACCCAGTACTTC CASSLAGTSGQETQYF
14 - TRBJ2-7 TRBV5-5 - TGTGCCAGCAGCCTAAACGGCCCATCCTACGAGCAGTACTTC CASSLNGPSYEQYF
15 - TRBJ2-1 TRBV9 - TGTGCCAGCAGCGTAGTTCCGGGGGCCTACAATGAGCAGTTCTTC CASSVVPGAYNEQFF
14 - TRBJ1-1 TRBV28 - TGTGCCAGCATCATAAGCGGTCCAGGGACTGAAGCTTTCTTT CASIISGPGTEAFF
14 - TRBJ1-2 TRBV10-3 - TGTGCCATCAGTCCGGGACCCACTAACTATGGCTACACCTTC CAISPGPTNYGYTF
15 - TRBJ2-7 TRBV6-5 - TGTGCCAGCAGTTACTCGGGACAAAGAGCCTACGAGCAGTACTTC CASSYSGQRAYEQYF
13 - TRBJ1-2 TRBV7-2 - TGTGCCAGCAGCCCACGACGGGGCTATGGCTACACCTTC CASSPRRGYGYTF
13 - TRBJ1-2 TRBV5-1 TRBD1 TGCGCCAGCAGCTGGACAGGGGAAGACGGCTACACCTTC CASSWTGEDGYTF
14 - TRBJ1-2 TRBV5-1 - TGCGCCAGCAGCTTGGGCGAGTCTAACTATGGCTACACCTTC CASSLGESNYGYTF
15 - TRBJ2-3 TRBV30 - TGTGCCTGGAGTCGCCGGGCGGATAGCACAGATACGCAGTATTTT CAWSRRADSTDTQYF
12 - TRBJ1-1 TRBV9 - TGTGCCTCCAAGGGGCTGAACACTGAAGCTTTCTTT CASKGLNTEAFF
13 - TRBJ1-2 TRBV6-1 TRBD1 TGTGCCAGCAGTGGCCAGGGGGACTATGGCTACACCTTC CASSGQGDYGYTF